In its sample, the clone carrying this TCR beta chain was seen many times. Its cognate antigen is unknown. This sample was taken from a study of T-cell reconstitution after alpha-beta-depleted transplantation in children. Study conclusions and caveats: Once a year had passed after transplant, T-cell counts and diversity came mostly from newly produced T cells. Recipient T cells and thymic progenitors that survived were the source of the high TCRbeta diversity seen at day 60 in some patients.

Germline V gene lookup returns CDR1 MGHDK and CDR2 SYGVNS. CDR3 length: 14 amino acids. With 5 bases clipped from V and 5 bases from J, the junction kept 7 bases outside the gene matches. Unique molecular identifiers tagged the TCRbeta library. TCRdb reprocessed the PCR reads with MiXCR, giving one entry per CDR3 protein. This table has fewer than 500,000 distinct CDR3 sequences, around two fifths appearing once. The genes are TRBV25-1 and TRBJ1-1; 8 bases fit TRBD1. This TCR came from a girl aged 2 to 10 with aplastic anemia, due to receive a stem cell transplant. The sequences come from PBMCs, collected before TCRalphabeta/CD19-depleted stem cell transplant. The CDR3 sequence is CASSKRQGLTEAFF. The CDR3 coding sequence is TGTGCCAGCAGTAAGAGACAGGGGTTAACTGAAGCTTTCTTT.